The 2 T cell receptor beta chains presented below share a single source sample, sequenced in a study of blood T cell repertoires in COVID-19. This table comes from immunoSEQ multiplex PCR, and its TCRdb copy is limited to in-frame clones, with some not included. Of around 77,000 clones in the sample, about 80% are singletons; the top ten hold less than 8%. Sequences were obtained from peripheral blood. Every receptor here comes from a man aged 25 to 40 with COVID-19, enrolled during active disease.

This clone was recorded only once. The V call is TRBV27, the J call TRBJ2-7, with 7 bases lining up with TRBD1. The germline V gene encodes CDR1 MNHEY and CDR2 SMNVEV (reference sequence). The CDR3 is 13 residues long. Trimming took 6 bases from V and 5 from J; bases not matched to a gene: 7. CDR3 region: CASRPGQVHEQYF. The CDR3 DNA reads as TGTGCCAGCAGACCCGGACAGGTCCACGAGCAGTACTTC.

This chain joins TRBV9 and TRBJ2-1, with TRBD2 identical over 9 bases. This CDR3 spans 18 amino acids. CDR1 is SGDLS, CDR2 YYNGEE, per germline. J lost 1 base, V lost 4 bases, and 12 bases had no gene match. CDR3 sequence reads: CASSPSRAAGGSYNEQFF. In nucleotides, the CDR3 is TGTGCCAGCAGCCCTTCTCGAGCAGCGGGAGGATCCTACAATGAGCAGTTCTTC.